The 17 T cell receptor beta chains below were found in one sample sequenced in a study of T cell responses to AZD1222 COVID-19 vaccine (dated by TCRdb to the early 2020s). Receptor libraries were prepared by the immunoSEQ multiplex PCR assay. TCRdb carries this immuneACCESS record with in-frame sequences only. Its versions omit some clonotypes, under half of them owing to an unresolved V gene in the studies checked, with the rest unexplained. The sample table shows 170,000 or so clones, and 87% are seen once. The ten largest account for about 2.5% of the sample. The meaning of the sample's time point label: baseline before first vaccination. Sequencing used peripheral blood, obtained on day 0 of AZD1222 vaccination. The receptors shown here come from an adult in good health.

V is TRBV30 and J is TRBJ1-6; D remains unclear. The CDR3 is made up of 11 amino acids. V shed 4 bases and J shed 6 bases, with 4 bases lying between them. CDR1 and CDR2 (germline): GTSNPN, SVGIG (reference sequence). The CDR3 protein is CAWTSNSPLHF. The DNA of the CDR3 is TGTGCCTGGACCAGTAATTCACCCCTCCACTTT.

V and J are TRBV6-5 and TRBJ2-7; 11 bases line up with TRBD1. The CDR3 has 15 residues. The ends lost 4 bases at V and 7 bases at J; junction bases unmatched: 9. From germline, CDR1 is MNHEY and CDR2 SVGAGI. This chain's CDR3 is CASSFPGQGVREQYF. The DNA of the CDR3 is TGTGCCAGCAGTTTCCCGGGACAGGGGGTCCGGGAGCAGTACTTC.

CDR3 region: CASSPGYTF. CDR3 DNA sequence: TGTGCCAGCAGTCCGGGCTACACCTTC. The chain employs TRBV2 and TRBJ1-2; no clear D. V lost 5 bases, J lost 8 bases, and 3 bases lay in between. Germline loops: CDR1 SNHLY, CDR2 FYNNEI. CDR3 length: 9 residues.

This clone was counted once. CDR3 sequence reads: CASSSYRGGEQFF. Here the CDR3 DNA reads TGTGCCAGCAGTTCCTACAGGGGTGGCGAGCAGTTCTTC. The chain joins TRBV6-6 to TRBJ2-1, with 7 bases that match TRBD1. CDR1 MNHNY and CDR2 SVGAGI come from the germline V gene (reference sequence). V was pared by 4 bases and J by 10 bases, with 7 bases of the junction left unmatched. The CDR3 has 13 residues.

This chain uses TRBV28 with TRBJ2-7; D is possibly TRBD1 (5 bases). Germline CDR1 MDHEN, CDR2 SYDVKM. The CDR3 length is 14 residues. V was trimmed by 0 bases and J by 7 bases, leaving 13 bases between them. The CDR3: CASSLWQGKKEQYF. CDR3 bases: TGTGCCAGCAGTTTATGGCAGGGCAAGAAAGAGCAGTACTTC.

The chain recombines TRBV7-2 with TRBJ2-7; TRBD1 agrees at 9 bases. CDR1 and CDR2 (germline): SGHTA, FQGNSA. V was pared by 1 base and J by 5 bases, with 9 bases of the junction left unmatched. The CDR3 spans 16 residues. CDR3 nucleotides: TGTGCCAGCAGCTTAGGCCATACAGGGGGCGCGAACGAGCAGTACTTC. Residues: CASSLGHTGGANEQYF.

This chain uses TRBV5-6 with TRBJ2-2, with 8 bases that match TRBD1. The V gene end was trimmed by 6 bases and the J gene end by 2 bases; junction bases not matched to a gene: 12. There are 17 residues in the CDR3. The V gene's germline CDR1 is SGHDT and CDR2 YYEEEE. CDR3 region: CASIRLGQGENTGELFF. CDR3 nucleotides: TGTGCCAGCATCAGATTAGGACAGGGAGAAAACACCGGGGAGCTGTTTTTT.

The rearrangement joins TRBV6-6 to TRBJ1-1; 7 positions agree with TRBD1. The V and J ends lost 7 bases and 4 bases, in that order; junction bases with no gene match: 9. The germline gives CDR1 MNHNY, CDR2 SVGAGI (reference sequence). The CDR3 runs to 14 residues. The CDR3 spells CASTGQAKVTEAFF. CDR3 sequence (DNA): TGTGCCAGCACCGGACAGGCTAAGGTCACTGAAGCTTTCTTT.

The CDR3 DNA sequence: TGCGCCAGCAGCCAAGATGGTAACCTGGGGGAGACCCAGTACTTC. Protein product: CASSQDGNLGETQYF. The V gene is TRBV4-1, the J gene TRBJ2-5; D not certain. CDR3 length: 15 residues. From germline, CDR1 is MGHRA and CDR2 YSYEKL. V lost 0 bases and J lost 5, with 13 bases in between.

The chain employs TRBV28 and TRBJ1-1; perhaps TRBD1 as D (6 bases). The length of the CDR3 is 14 residues. Germline V gene lookup returns CDR1 MDHEN and CDR2 SYDVKM. The germline V and J ends were trimmed by 5 bases and 0 bases, with 10 bases remaining between them. CDR3 DNA: TGTGCCAGCAGTCCACAGGGCCTGAACACTGAAGCTTTCTTT. Amino acid sequence: CASSPQGLNTEAFF.

This clone is a singleton in its sample. The chain is built from TRBV3-1 (or the pseudogene TRBV3-2) and TRBJ2-7, with 7 bases that match TRBD2. The junction had 3 bases not matched to a gene; V was cut back by 4 bases and J by 0 bases. Per the germline V gene, CDR1 is LGHDT and CDR2 is YNNKEL (reference sequence). This CDR3 contains 14 residues. The CDR3 sequence is CASSPSGLSYEQYF. For the CDR3, the DNA is TGTGCCAGCAGCCCTAGCGGACTCTCCTACGAGCAGTACTTC.

The chain employs TRBV28 and TRBJ1-2; 10 bases are a match to TRBD1. The CDR3 runs 16 residues. After removal of 3 bases from V and 7 bases from J, the junction contained 11 bases not matched to a gene. Germline CDR1 and CDR2: MDHEN and SYDVKM. CDR3 amino acids: CASSLTQGQGRAGYTF. DNA for the CDR3: TGTGCCAGCAGTTTGACCCAGGGACAGGGGCGGGCTGGCTACACCTTC.

The chain has TRBV6-4 and TRBJ2-3; possible D gene TRBD1, 7 bases. The CDR3 has 13 amino acids. CDR1 and CDR2 (germline): MRHNA, SNTAGT. Trimming stripped 5 bases from V and 6 bases from J, with 12 bases between. CDR3 loop: CASSIQGGDTQYF. The CDR3 nucleotides are TGTGCCAGCAGTATCCAGGGGGGCGATACGCAGTATTTT.

The chain couples TRBV2 to TRBJ2-5; D perhaps matches TRBD1 (5 bases). The CDR3 totals 15 residues. Germline V gene lookup returns CDR1 SNHLY and CDR2 FYNNEI. V lost 6 bases, J lost 4 bases, and 18 bases lay in between. The CDR3 sequence is CASRPLPGKGETQYF. CDR3 bases: TGTGCCAGCAGACCACTGCCAGGGAAAGGAGAGACCCAGTACTTC. Full variable domain (remainder filled in from reference TRBV2 and TRBJ2-5): EPEVTQTPSHQVTQMGQEVILRCVPISNHLYFYWYRQILGQKVEFLVSFYNNEISEKSEIFDDQFSVERPDGSNFTLKIRSTKLEDSAMYFCASRPLPGKGETQYFGPGTRLLVL.

This clone was counted only a few times. The rearrangement links TRBV19 to TRBJ1-2; D unclear. Germline CDR1 and CDR2: LNHDA and SQIVND (reference sequence). V dropped 1 base and J dropped 8 bases, with 11 bases sitting between them. This CDR3 is built from 13 residues. In DNA, the CDR3 is TGTGCCAGTAGTATAGGTCAGACGGACGGCTACACCTTC. Its translation is CASSIGQTDGYTF.

There are a few counts of this clone. The J gene is TRBJ2-3, the V gene TRBV2; tentatively, D is TRBD1 (6 bases). CDR3 length: 18 amino acids. V was trimmed by 7 bases and J by 3 bases, leaving 26 bases between them. Germline assignment: CDR1 SNHLY and CDR2 FYNNEI. The CDR3 reads CASIKESAQGQITDTQYF. The CDR3 DNA follows: TGTGCCAGCATAAAGGAAAGTGCCCAAGGACAGATTACAGATACGCAGTATTTT.

The V gene is TRBV5-1, the J gene TRBJ2-1, with unresolved D. There are 14 residues in the CDR3. Trimming removed 6 bases from V and 1 base from J, with 11 bases in between. Looked up from germline, CDR1 is SGHRS and CDR2 is YFSETQ. Written as DNA, the CDR3 is TGCGCCAGCACCCCTGGGAATTCCTACAATGAGCAGTTCTTC. Its protein product is CASTPGNSYNEQFF.